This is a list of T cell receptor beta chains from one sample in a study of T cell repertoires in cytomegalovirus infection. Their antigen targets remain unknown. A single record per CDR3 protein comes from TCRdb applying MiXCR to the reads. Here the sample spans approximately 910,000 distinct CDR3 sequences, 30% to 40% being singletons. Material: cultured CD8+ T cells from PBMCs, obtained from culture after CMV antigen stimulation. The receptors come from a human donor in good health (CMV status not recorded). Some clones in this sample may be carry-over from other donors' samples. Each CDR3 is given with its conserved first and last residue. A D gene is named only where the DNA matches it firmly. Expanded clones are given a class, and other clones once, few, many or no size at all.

cdr3_nt: TGCAGTGCTACTGGAGGGTCGTCAAGCCTTAATAATTCACCCCTCCACTTT
cdr3_aa: CSATGGSSSLNNSPLHF
j_call: TRBJ1-6
clone_size: few
v_call: TRBV20-1
d_call: NA

cdr3_nt: TGTGCCAGCAGTTATGGACGACATGAAGAGACCCAGTACTTC
cdr3_aa: CASSYGRHEETQYF
j_call: TRBJ2-5
clone_size: few
v_call: TRBV2
d_call: NA

cdr3_nt: TGTGCCAGCAGAAACAGGGGGGACCTTAACTATGGCTACACCTTC
cdr3_aa: CASRNRGDLNYGYTF
j_call: TRBJ1-2
clone_size: few
v_call: TRBV6-1
d_call: TRBD1

cdr3_nt: TGTGCCAGCAGCATTACTAGCGGGGCATACAATGAGCAGTTCTTC
cdr3_aa: CASSITSGAYNEQFF
j_call: TRBJ2-1
clone_size: few
v_call: TRBV19
d_call: TRBD2

cdr3_nt: TGTGCCAGCAGCTTAGCGGGGGACAGGGTTTACTTC
cdr3_aa: CASSLAGDRVYF
j_call: TRBJ2-7
clone_size: few
v_call: TRBV7-9
d_call: TRBD1

cdr3_nt: TGTGCCAGCCTCCAGCTAGCGGGGAACTGGAATGAGCAGTTCTTC
cdr3_aa: CASLQLAGNWNEQFF
j_call: TRBJ2-1
clone_size: NA
v_call: TRBV27
d_call: TRBD2

cdr3_nt: TGTGCCAGCAGCTTAGAATTAGGGGCAGGAAACTACGAGCAGTACTTC
cdr3_aa: CASSLELGAGNYEQYF
j_call: TRBJ2-7
clone_size: NA
v_call: TRBV7-8
d_call: NA

cdr3_nt: TGTGCCAGCAGCGTAGACGGGGGGGCGGTCACCGGGGAGCTGTTTTTT
cdr3_aa: CASSVDGGAVTGELFF
j_call: TRBJ2-2
clone_size: NA
v_call: TRBV9
d_call: TRBD2

cdr3_nt: TGTGCCAGCCGGGACAGGGGTGCTCAGCCCCAGCATTTT
cdr3_aa: CASRDRGAQPQHF
j_call: TRBJ1-5
clone_size: NA
v_call: TRBV6-2/TRBV6-3
d_call: TRBD1

cdr3_nt: TGTGCCAGCAGCCAAGAACAGGGGTTGCGCAATCAGCCCCAGCATTTT
cdr3_aa: CASSQEQGLRNQPQHF
j_call: TRBJ1-5
clone_size: many
v_call: TRBV28
d_call: TRBD1

cdr3_nt: TGTGCCAGCAGCCAAGAATTAGCAGGGGGGATGAACACTGAAGCTTTCTTT
cdr3_aa: CASSQELAGGMNTEAFF
j_call: TRBJ1-1
clone_size: once
v_call: TRBV14
d_call: TRBD1

cdr3_nt: TGTGCCAGCAGCCACCCCGGGGAGGGCCCGAACACTGAAGCTTTCTTT
cdr3_aa: CASSHPGEGPNTEAFF
j_call: TRBJ1-1
clone_size: NA
v_call: TRBV4-2
d_call: NA

cdr3_nt: TGTGCCAGCAGCGCAGACAGGGGGCTTTGGGAGACCCAGTACTTC
cdr3_aa: CASSADRGLWETQYF
j_call: TRBJ2-5
clone_size: NA
v_call: TRBV7-9
d_call: TRBD1

cdr3_nt: TGTGCCAGCAGCGTAGCTGTCGCTAGCGGGGGGATGAACAATGAGCAGTTCTTC
cdr3_aa: CASSVAVASGGMNNEQFF
j_call: TRBJ2-1
clone_size: NA
v_call: TRBV9
d_call: TRBD2

cdr3_nt: TGTGCCAGCAGCGGCACGGACACTAACTATGGCTACACCTTC
cdr3_aa: CASSGTDTNYGYTF
j_call: TRBJ1-2
clone_size: NA
v_call: TRBV9
d_call: NA

cdr3_nt: TGTGCCAGCAGCGTAGACGGAGGGAATCAGCCCCAGCATTTT
cdr3_aa: CASSVDGGNQPQHF
j_call: TRBJ1-5
clone_size: NA
v_call: TRBV9
d_call: NA

cdr3_nt: TGTGCCAGCCTCGACTCTGGGGCCAACGTCCTGACTTTC
cdr3_aa: CASLDSGANVLTF
j_call: TRBJ2-6
clone_size: many
v_call: TRBV12-3/TRBV12-4
d_call: NA

cdr3_nt: TGCAGCGTTGTTGGGGCTTCTAGCACAGATACGCAGTATTTT
cdr3_aa: CSVVGASSTDTQYF
j_call: TRBJ2-3
clone_size: NA
v_call: TRBV29-1
d_call: NA

cdr3_nt: TGTGCCAGCAGCGTGCGACAGGGACCTAGCACAGATACGCAGTATTTT
cdr3_aa: CASSVRQGPSTDTQYF
j_call: TRBJ2-3
clone_size: NA
v_call: TRBV7-9
d_call: TRBD1

cdr3_nt: TGTGCCAGCAGCTTTGGGGCCGGGGGGACTAACTATGGCTACACCTTC
cdr3_aa: CASSFGAGGTNYGYTF
j_call: TRBJ1-2
clone_size: once
v_call: TRBV11-2
d_call: NA

cdr3_nt: TGTGCCAGCAGTGAAGCGCAAGCTTCCAATGAAAAACTGTTTTTT
cdr3_aa: CASSEAQASNEKLFF
j_call: TRBJ1-4
clone_size: NA
v_call: TRBV2
d_call: NA

cdr3_nt: TGCGCCAGCAGCCAAGAAGGCCGGTCGTACAATGAGCAGTTCTTC
cdr3_aa: CASSQEGRSYNEQFF
j_call: TRBJ2-1
clone_size: NA
v_call: TRBV4-1
d_call: NA

cdr3_nt: TGTGCCAGCAGCCAAGAAATGATTCGGACAGTAAACACTGAAGCTTTCTTT
cdr3_aa: CASSQEMIRTVNTEAFF
j_call: TRBJ1-1
clone_size: NA
v_call: TRBV3-1
d_call: NA

cdr3_nt: TGTGCCATTAAGGGGGCCGGGGTCACTGAAGCTTTCTTT
cdr3_aa: CAIKGAGVTEAFF
j_call: TRBJ1-1
clone_size: NA
v_call: TRBV6-5
d_call: TRBD1

cdr3_nt: TGTGCCAGCAGCTCCCGAACTGAAGCTTTCTTT
cdr3_aa: CASSSRTEAFF
j_call: TRBJ1-1
clone_size: many
v_call: TRBV7-9
d_call: NA

cdr3_nt: TGTGCCAGCCAGGGGGCAGCTAACTATGGCTACACCTTC
cdr3_aa: CASQGAANYGYTF
j_call: TRBJ1-2
clone_size: NA
v_call: TRBV27
d_call: TRBD1

cdr3_nt: TGTGCCAGCAGTCACGGGACCTATGGCTACACCTTC
cdr3_aa: CASSHGTYGYTF
j_call: TRBJ1-2
clone_size: NA
v_call: TRBV6-1
d_call: NA

cdr3_nt: TGCGCCAGCAGCCAAGATGGGGACAGTCTAACTAATGAAAAACTGTTTTTT
cdr3_aa: CASSQDGDSLTNEKLFF
j_call: TRBJ1-4
clone_size: few
v_call: TRBV4-3
d_call: TRBD1

cdr3_nt: TGTGCCAGCAGCCAAAGGGACGCTGATCCCTATGGCTACACCTTC
cdr3_aa: CASSQRDADPYGYTF
j_call: TRBJ1-2
clone_size: NA
v_call: TRBV4-2
d_call: NA

cdr3_nt: TGTGCCAGCAGTGACTTCTACACCGGGGAGCTGTTTTTT
cdr3_aa: CASSDFYTGELFF
j_call: TRBJ2-2
clone_size: NA
v_call: TRBV6-4
d_call: NA

cdr3_nt: TGTGCCAGTAGTATTTCCTCTTCGGGCTATGGCTACACCTTC
cdr3_aa: CASSISSSGYGYTF
j_call: TRBJ1-2
clone_size: NA
v_call: TRBV19
d_call: NA

cdr3_nt: TGTGCCAGTAGTATTGGACAGGGTTACCTTAATGAGCAGTTCTTC
cdr3_aa: CASSIGQGYLNEQFF
j_call: TRBJ2-1
clone_size: NA
v_call: TRBV19
d_call: TRBD1

cdr3_nt: TGTGCCAGCAGCTTGACAGGGTCTCAGAACTATGGCTACACCTTC
cdr3_aa: CASSLTGSQNYGYTF
j_call: TRBJ1-2
clone_size: few
v_call: TRBV7-9
d_call: TRBD1

cdr3_nt: TGTGCCAGTAGTACCTCAGGAGGGGGCGACTATGGCTACACCTTC
cdr3_aa: CASSTSGGGDYGYTF
j_call: TRBJ1-2
clone_size: NA
v_call: TRBV19
d_call: TRBD1

cdr3_nt: TGTGCCAGCAGTTTAACCAGATGGACTAGCGGAAACTACAATGAGCAGTTCTTC
cdr3_aa: CASSLTRWTSGNYNEQFF
j_call: TRBJ2-1
clone_size: NA
v_call: TRBV28
d_call: TRBD2

cdr3_nt: TGTGCCAGCAGTTCCCTCACGACAGGGGGCAAGACAGATACGCAGTATTTT
cdr3_aa: CASSSLTTGGKTDTQYF
j_call: TRBJ2-3
clone_size: NA
v_call: TRBV27
d_call: TRBD1

cdr3_nt: TGTGCCAGCAGTGAAGCTCAGGGGCTCCGTCGCGGGGTTTATGAAAAACTGTTTTTT
cdr3_aa: CASSEAQGLRRGVYEKLFF
j_call: TRBJ1-4
clone_size: NA
v_call: TRBV6-1
d_call: NA

cdr3_nt: TGCAGCGGAAAAAAACACCATTGGTTACAGACGAACACCGGGGAGCTGTTTTTT
cdr3_aa: CSGKKHHWLQTNTGELFF
j_call: TRBJ2-2
clone_size: NA
v_call: TRBV29-1
d_call: NA

cdr3_nt: TGTGCCAGCAGTCCCAGACGGTACAATCAGCCCCAGCATTTT
cdr3_aa: CASSPRRYNQPQHF
j_call: TRBJ1-5
clone_size: few
v_call: TRBV27
d_call: NA

cdr3_nt: TGTGCTAGCGCAGTGTTCCAAGAGACCCAGTACTTC
cdr3_aa: CASAVFQETQYF
j_call: TRBJ2-5
clone_size: few
v_call: TRBV12-3/TRBV12-4
d_call: NA

cdr3_nt: TGTGCCAGCACCTTAGGGGGACTCGATGGCTACACCTTC
cdr3_aa: CASTLGGLDGYTF
j_call: TRBJ1-2
clone_size: NA
v_call: TRBV7-2
d_call: NA

cdr3_nt: TGTGCCAGCAGCCAGGGACCCCTAGCGGGGGGGCCGAATGAGCAGTTCTTC
cdr3_aa: CASSQGPLAGGPNEQFF
j_call: TRBJ2-1
clone_size: few
v_call: TRBV14
d_call: TRBD2

cdr3_nt: TGTGCCATCAGTGAGGCCAGGGGGGACTACAATGAGCAGTTCTTC
cdr3_aa: CAISEARGDYNEQFF
j_call: TRBJ2-1
clone_size: NA
v_call: TRBV10-3
d_call: NA

cdr3_nt: TGTGCCAGCGGACTAGCGGTATATAATGAGCAGTTCTTC
cdr3_aa: CASGLAVYNEQFF
j_call: TRBJ2-1
clone_size: few
v_call: TRBV19
d_call: TRBD2

cdr3_nt: TGTGCCAGCAGTTTAGGCCCGTGGAGGGTTATAGGTTACGAAAAACTGTTTTTT
cdr3_aa: CASSLGPWRVIGYEKLFF
j_call: TRBJ1-4
clone_size: many
v_call: TRBV12-3/TRBV12-4
d_call: NA

cdr3_nt: TGCAGCGTTGAACCCCCCGATGGGATCCCGGCTGGGGAGCTGTTTTTT
cdr3_aa: CSVEPPDGIPAGELFF
j_call: TRBJ2-2
clone_size: NA
v_call: TRBV29-1
d_call: NA

cdr3_nt: TGTGCCAGCAGCTATGGGGGGGAAGGAGCTTTCTTT
cdr3_aa: CASSYGGEGAFF
j_call: TRBJ1-1
clone_size: NA
v_call: TRBV7-6
d_call: NA

cdr3_nt: TGTGCCGGCGGACTAGCGGGGTCCAATGAGCAGTTCTTC
cdr3_aa: CAGGLAGSNEQFF
j_call: TRBJ2-1
clone_size: few
v_call: TRBV27
d_call: TRBD2

cdr3_nt: TGTGCCAGCAGCGGACCCGGACTGGAGCCCCAGCATTTT
cdr3_aa: CASSGPGLEPQHF
j_call: TRBJ1-5
clone_size: many
v_call: TRBV7-9
d_call: NA

cdr3_nt: TGTGCCAGCAGTGGTTCGGGGACAACATACGAGCAGTACTTC
cdr3_aa: CASSGSGTTYEQYF
j_call: TRBJ2-7
clone_size: few
v_call: TRBV5-6
d_call: NA

cdr3_nt: TGTGCCAGCAGCAACGAGGACAGTGACACTGAAGCTTTCTTT
cdr3_aa: CASSNEDSDTEAFF
j_call: TRBJ1-1
clone_size: NA
v_call: TRBV7-9
d_call: NA

cdr3_nt: TGTGCCAGCAGTTCCGAGCCCTTCTTTGGGCAGTTCTTC
cdr3_aa: CASSSEPFFGQFF
j_call: TRBJ2-1
clone_size: NA
v_call: TRBV7-9
d_call: NA

cdr3_nt: TGTGCCAGCAGTGCCCCCGGGAGACAGGGTTTTGAAGCTTTCTTT
cdr3_aa: CASSAPGRQGFEAFF
j_call: TRBJ1-1
clone_size: NA
v_call: TRBV27
d_call: TRBD1

cdr3_nt: TGCGCCAGCAGCCAAGTCTCAGAGGCCTATGGCTACACCTTC
cdr3_aa: CASSQVSEAYGYTF
j_call: TRBJ1-2
clone_size: few
v_call: TRBV4-1
d_call: NA

cdr3_nt: TGCGCCAGCAGCATTCGACAGGGTGATGAGCAGTTCTTC
cdr3_aa: CASSIRQGDEQFF
j_call: TRBJ2-1
clone_size: NA
v_call: TRBV4-1
d_call: TRBD1

cdr3_nt: TGTGCCAGCAGCGGGGGGCCATTCAATGAGCAGTTCTTC
cdr3_aa: CASSGGPFNEQFF
j_call: TRBJ2-1
clone_size: NA
v_call: TRBV7-2
d_call: NA

cdr3_nt: TGTGCCAGCAAGGAGAGGATTCCGACTAGCGGGGGGAACATTCAGTACTTC
cdr3_aa: CASKERIPTSGGNIQYF
j_call: TRBJ2-4
clone_size: NA
v_call: TRBV28
d_call: TRBD2

cdr3_nt: TGTGCCAGCTCACCACCGGACGGAGGGGATAATGAAAAACTGTTTTTT
cdr3_aa: CASSPPDGGDNEKLFF
j_call: TRBJ1-4
clone_size: NA
v_call: TRBV18
d_call: NA

cdr3_nt: TGTGCCAGTAGTATGTATTCGGCCCCCAATCAGCCCCAGCATTTT
cdr3_aa: CASSMYSAPNQPQHF
j_call: TRBJ1-5
clone_size: few
v_call: TRBV19
d_call: NA

cdr3_nt: TGTGCCAGCAGTTTACGTCCGAATACGCAGTATTTT
cdr3_aa: CASSLRPNTQYF
j_call: TRBJ2-3
clone_size: NA
v_call: TRBV28
d_call: NA